This T cell receptor (beta chain) was sequenced during a study of blood T cell repertoires in COVID-19. Study information: T cells, B-cell-depleted T cells, or PBMCs provided the cDNA or gDNA that served as material.

V lost 2 bases to trimming and J lost 7 bases, with 9 bases between them. This CDR3 has 13 residues. Germline V gives CDR1 GTSNPN, CDR2 SVGIG (reference sequence). Those who participated ranged in age from roughly 18 to 89 years and resided in about two dozen US areas. Assignments of participants to cohorts depended upon their own reported clinical history. Some clones are missing from TCRdb's copy, which holds only in-frame ones; the method was immunoSEQ multiplex PCR. The sample holds a few hundred thousand clones; more than 70% are singletons and the top ten take approximately 2.5%. Material: PBMCs or T cells enriched from blood (not recorded which). The clonotype comes from a woman aged 35 to 49 with acute COVID-19. The rearrangement uses TRBV30 and TRBJ1-6; tentative D call: TRBD1 (5 bases). The CDR3 region is CAWSPGYNSPLHF. As DNA, the CDR3 is TGTGCCTGGAGTCCAGGGTACAATTCACCCCTCCACTTT.